Listed below are T cell receptor beta chains from one sample, sequenced in a study of shared clonotypes between healthy human individuals. Clones were sequenced by immunoSEQ multiplex PCR, and TCRdb holds only the in-frame ones, with some missing. The table includes some 2.3 million clones, about 92% detected once. Sequenced material: naive CD4+ T cells from PBMCs. These receptors were obtained from a man aged 18 to 30 in good health. Some clones in this sample may be carry-over from other donors' samples. The CDR3 runs from the conserved cysteine through the conserved F or W. The D gene is left open where the match is weak. A clone size is listed for some rows: how often the clone was seen (once, few, many), or a class if it is expanded.

cdr3_nt cdr3_aa j_call clone_size d_call v_call
TGTGCCAGCAGCCCCCGACAGCTTGGGGCCAACGTCCTGACTTTC CASSPRQLGANVLTF TRBJ2-6 once - TRBV7-2
TGCAGCGTTGACTCCCCAGGGCTGGTAGGCCGGACAGATACGCAGTATTTT CSVDSPGLVGRTDTQYF TRBJ2-3 - - TRBV29-1
TGTGCCGCACAGGGCGGGAGCAGGGGGGTCGAGCAGTACTTC CAAQGGSRGVEQYF TRBJ2-7 - - TRBV28
TGTGCCAGCAGCCAACACGCCTTCGCAGGGGAAGTAGGTGAAGCTTTCTTT CASSQHAFAGEVGEAFF TRBJ1-1 - - TRBV4-2
TGCAGTGCTGAGTCCCAAGAGACCCAGTACTTC CSAESQETQYF TRBJ2-5 once - TRBV20-1
TGTGCCATTCCACCCGGGACCCTTAGGCACGAGCAGTACTTC CAIPPGTLRHEQYF TRBJ2-7 once - TRBV19
TGTGCCAGCAGGACCCAGGGTGAAAAACTGTTTTTT CASRTQGEKLFF TRBJ1-4 - - TRBV28
TGTGCCAGCAGTCTTTATAAGGGCCAAGGGGGCAATCAGCCCCAGCATTTT CASSLYKGQGGNQPQHF TRBJ1-5 - - TRBV28
TGCGCCAGCAGCCAACTTGCCCCGGGACTAGCGGGAGGTAGAGATACGCAGTATTTT CASSQLAPGLAGGRDTQYF TRBJ2-3 - TRBD2 TRBV4-1
TGTGCCAGCAGTTTAAGGCGGACGGGAAGGGATGAAAAACTGTTTTTT CASSLRRTGRDEKLFF TRBJ1-4 - - TRBV27
TGTGCCAGCAGTTTAGGGCAGCCCTACGAGCAGTACTTC CASSLGQPYEQYF TRBJ2-7 - - TRBV28
TGCGCCAGCAGCTTGGATGGGGGCCCAAATCAGCCCCAGCATTTT CASSLDGGPNQPQHF TRBJ1-5 - - TRBV5-1
TGTGCCAGCAGTTACCGGAGGAACGGGCACGCGGGGCAGTACTTC CASSYRRNGHAGQYF TRBJ2-7 - - TRBV6-5
TGTGCCTGGAGTGGCGCCAGAGGCCCCTATAGCAATCAGCCCCAGCATTTT CAWSGARGPYSNQPQHF TRBJ1-5 - - TRBV30
TGTGCCAGCAGCTCAAGACTAGCGGCCACCTACGAGCAGTACTTC CASSSRLAATYEQYF TRBJ2-7 - TRBD2 TRBV5-5
TGTGCCAGCAGCCAGAGGGGTGGGGCATCGGAGACCCAGTACTTC CASSQRGGASETQYF TRBJ2-5 - - TRBV14
TGTGCCAGCCACGAAGCAGGCTTCGCGACTGAAGCTTTCTTT CASHEAGFATEAFF TRBJ1-1 - - TRBV25-1
TGTGCCAGCAGCCAAGGGAGCCAGCCCCAGCATTTT CASSQGSQPQHF TRBJ1-5 - - TRBV14
TGTGCCAGCGCGGGACAGGGAACAGATACGCAGTATTTT CASAGQGTDTQYF TRBJ2-3 - TRBD1 TRBV2
TGTGCCAGCAGCCCGACTTACGGGGTTGAGCAGTTCTTC CASSPTYGVEQFF TRBJ2-1 - - TRBV28
TGTGCCAGCAGTTTGCTAGCGGGAGGGCACGAGCAGTACTTC CASSLLAGGHEQYF TRBJ2-7 - TRBD2 TRBV27
TGCGCCAGCAGCTTAGGGACAGGGGTCGGAGATACGCAGTATTTT CASSLGTGVGDTQYF TRBJ2-3 - TRBD1 TRBV5-1
TGCGCCAGCAGCTTGGCGGGCGGGGCCGCTGAAGCTTTCTTT CASSLAGGAAEAFF TRBJ1-1 - - TRBV5-1
TGTGCCAGTAGCCTAAGGGGACAGACCTACAATGAGCAGTTCTTC CASSLRGQTYNEQFF TRBJ2-1 - TRBD1 TRBV19
TGTGCCAGCAGCTTAACTAGCGGGAGTGCGGAGACCCAGTACTTC CASSLTSGSAETQYF TRBJ2-5 once TRBD2 TRBV7-2
TGTGCCAGCAGCAGACAGGACTCCTACGAGCAGTACTTC CASSRQDSYEQYF TRBJ2-7 - - TRBV7-2
TGTGCCAGCGTGCGTCGGGACCTCCTAAATCAGCCCCAGCATTTT CASVRRDLLNQPQHF TRBJ1-5 - - TRBV28
TGCAGCGCTCGCTCCGGGGGCGGAAACACAGATACGCAGTATTTT CSARSGGGNTDTQYF TRBJ2-3 - - TRBV29-1
TGTGCCAGCAGCTTAGTTTTACCCTGGGGGGAGCAGTTCTTC CASSLVLPWGEQFF TRBJ2-1 - - TRBV7-9
TGTGCCAGCAGTTCCCCTTCATCGGGCAGTAACGATCAGTACTTC CASSSPSSGSNDQYF TRBJ2-4 - - TRBV6-5
TGTGCCAGCAGTGAGGGACTAGGAATTCATGAGCAGTTCTTC CASSEGLGIHEQFF TRBJ2-1 once TRBD2 TRBV25-1
TGCGCCAGCAGCTTGGGCGCGGCGGGTCAGGAGACCCAGTACTTC CASSLGAAGQETQYF TRBJ2-5 - - TRBV5-1
TGTGCCAGCAGTGCACACTTGGGCGCAGCAGCTTTCTTT CASSAHLGAAAFF TRBJ1-1 - - TRBV6-5
TGCAGCGTGGGGGTAGCGGGGACCTACGAGCAGTACTTC CSVGVAGTYEQYF TRBJ2-7 - TRBD2 TRBV29-1
TGTGCCAGCCTCCAGCGAATGGCTAGCACAGATACGCAGTATTTT CASLQRMASTDTQYF TRBJ2-3 once - TRBV2
TGTGCCAGCAGCTTGACACAGGGTTCGGGCTACACCTTC CASSLTQGSGYTF TRBJ1-2 - - TRBV7-3
TGTGCCAGCAGTTACCGGGACAGGGGGATTTACGAGCAGTACTTC CASSYRDRGIYEQYF TRBJ2-7 - TRBD1 TRBV6-6
TGTGCCAGCAGCTTGAACTTCGTGTACGAGCAGTACTTC CASSLNFVYEQYF TRBJ2-7 once - TRBV11-2
TGTGCCAGCAGCCCCAGGGGGCATTACAATGAGCAGTTCTTC CASSPRGHYNEQFF TRBJ2-1 - TRBD1 TRBV9
TGTGCCAGCAGCCACAGCAATCAGCCCCAGCATTTT CASSHSNQPQHF TRBJ1-5 - - TRBV5-8
TGTGCCAGCAACAGGGGCCCCTCTGGGCCCCAGCATTTT CASNRGPSGPQHF TRBJ1-5 - TRBD1 TRBV25-1
TGTGCCAGCAGTCCTAGGGGGCTATCTGGAAACACCATATATTTT CASSPRGLSGNTIYF TRBJ1-3 - TRBD1 TRBV27
TGTGCCAGCAGTGGGGACGTCTCCTACGAGCAGTACTTC CASSGDVSYEQYF TRBJ2-7 - - TRBV6-5
TGTGCCTCCAGGACAGGGACCTACGAGCAGTACTTC CASRTGTYEQYF TRBJ2-7 - TRBD1 TRBV28
TGCGCCAGCAGCCAAGGATCGAGGGCTAGGGGTGAAAAACTGTTTTTT CASSQGSRARGEKLFF TRBJ1-4 - - TRBV4-3
TGTGCCAGTAGTAACCCTTCCCGTCTAGGGGAAAGTAGCTATGGCTACACCTTC CASSNPSRLGESSYGYTF TRBJ1-2 - - TRBV19
TGTGCCAGCAGCTTGAACAGCCAAGGGACTGAAGCTTTCTTT CASSLNSQGTEAFF TRBJ1-1 few - TRBV5-5
TGTGCCAGCGGGCGTGCGGCTGGAAACACCATATATTTT CASGRAAGNTIYF TRBJ1-3 - - TRBV28
TGTGCCACTACACTAGCGGGAGGCCGGGATACGCAGTATTTT CATTLAGGRDTQYF TRBJ2-3 - TRBD2 TRBV6-1
TGTGCCAGCTCACCAATAGGACAGGGGTCTGGGGGCTACACCTTC CASSPIGQGSGGYTF TRBJ1-2 - TRBD1 TRBV18
TGCGCCAGCAGCCAAGATTCAAGGAGTACTGAAGCTTTCTTT CASSQDSRSTEAFF TRBJ1-1 few - TRBV4-3
TGTGCCATCAGCTCCCCGGGACAGGGGGCCGCCCGTGGGAACACTGAAGCTTTCTTT CAISSPGQGAARGNTEAFF TRBJ1-1 - TRBD1 TRBV10-3
TGTGCAAGTCGCTCGCCCCAAGGCCCCTCCCGGGACACGCGGTACGAGCAGTACTTC CASRSPQGPSRDTRYEQYF TRBJ2-7 once - TRBV12-2
TGTGCCAGCAGCTTGAGACCCACGAGCGGGAGGGCCGGGGATACGCAGTATTTT CASSLRPTSGRAGDTQYF TRBJ2-3 - TRBD2 TRBV25-1
TGTGCCAGCAGCCCTCAGACAGGGACGAATGAGCAGTTCTTC CASSPQTGTNEQFF TRBJ2-1 - TRBD1 TRBV5-4